This T cell receptor beta chain emerged from a study of cytomegalovirus exposure and HLA in healthy donors. Study-wide results and caveats: Cytomegalovirus association was assigned to approximately 180 TCR beta chains.

About this clone itself: Its specificity is not known.

This CDR3 has 14 residues. V lost 1 base to trimming and J lost 8 bases, with 14 bases between them. Germline V gives CDR1 MNHNS, CDR2 SASEGT. Primers for the PCR totalled 60 Vbeta and 13 Jbeta. Some clones are missing from TCRdb's copy, which holds only in-frame ones; the method was immunoSEQ multiplex PCR. The sample carries around 150,000 clones, over 75% recorded once. The V and J genes are TRBV6-1 and TRBJ1-2, with unresolved D. Sample: PBMCs. The receptor comes from a man aged 50 to 59 in good health and CMV-seronegative. The CDR3 here is CASSEGTAADGYTF. The CDR3 DNA follows: TGTGCCAGCAGTGAAGGTACAGCCGCAGACGGCTACACCTTC.